This TCR beta chain was sequenced during a study of CD8 T cell repertoires and HIV-1 epitope variants. TCRdb's table, derived via immunoSEQ multiplex PCR, lists solely in-frame clones and lacks some. The table lists tens of thousands of clones, roughly 80% of them singletons. Sample: uncultured baseline CD8+ T cells from peripheral blood mononuclear cells (PBMCs). The sequence came from a male donor with HIV.

This CDR3 is CASSLGTGGSYEQYF. CDR3 DNA sequence: TGTGCCAGCAGCTTAGGGACAGGGGGCTCCTACGAGCAGTACTTC. V gene TRBV7-3 combines with J gene TRBJ2-7, with 11 bases fitting TRBD1. This CDR3 is 15 amino acids long. Germline CDR1 SGHTA, CDR2 FQGTGA. The ends lost 2 bases at V and 0 bases at J; junction bases unmatched: 0. Complete variable domain (other parts from reference TRBV7-3 and TRBJ2-7): GAGVSQTPSNKVTEKGKYVELRCDPISGHTALYWYRQSLGQGPEFLIYFQGTGAADDSGLPNDRFFAVRPEGSVSTLKIQRTERGDSAVYLCASSLGTGGSYEQYFGPGTRLTVT.